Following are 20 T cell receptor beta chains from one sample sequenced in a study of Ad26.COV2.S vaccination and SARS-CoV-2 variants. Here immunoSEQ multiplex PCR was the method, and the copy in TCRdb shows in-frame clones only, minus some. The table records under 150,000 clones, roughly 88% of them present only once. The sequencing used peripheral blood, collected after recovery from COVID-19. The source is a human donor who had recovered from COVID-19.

CDR3 in DNA: TGTGCCAGCAGTTTAGGATGGGGATGGGAAGCTTTCTTT. Its protein product is CASSLGWGWEAFF. This rearrangement joins TRBV12-3 or TRBV12-4 to TRBJ1-1; no clear D gene. This CDR3 has 13 residues. The V end was cut by 1 base, the J end by 8 bases, with 11 bases between.

The CDR3: CASSQVAFNQPQHF. CDR3 bases: TGTGCCAGCAGCCAAGTGGCGTTCAATCAGCCCCAGCATTTT. This sequence joins TRBV3-1 (or the pseudogene TRBV3-2) and TRBJ1-5; D remains ambiguous. Trimming stripped 1 base from V and 3 bases from J, with 7 bases between. The CDR3 is 14 residues long. Germline V CDR1 and CDR2: LGHDT, YNNKEL (reference sequence).

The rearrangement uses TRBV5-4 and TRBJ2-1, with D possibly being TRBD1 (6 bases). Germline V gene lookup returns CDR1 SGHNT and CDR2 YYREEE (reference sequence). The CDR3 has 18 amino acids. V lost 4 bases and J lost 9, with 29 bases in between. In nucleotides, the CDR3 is TGTGCCAGCAGCCCTATACCGATGCCGGGACACACAAGTAGTGAGCAGTTCTTC. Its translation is CASSPIPMPGHTSSEQFF.

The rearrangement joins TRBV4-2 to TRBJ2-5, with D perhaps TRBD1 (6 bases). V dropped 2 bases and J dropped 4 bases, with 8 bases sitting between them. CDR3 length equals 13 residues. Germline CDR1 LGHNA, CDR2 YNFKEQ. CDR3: CASSQTGPETQYF. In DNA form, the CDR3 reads TGTGCCAGCAGCCAAACAGGGCCAGAGACCCAGTACTTC.

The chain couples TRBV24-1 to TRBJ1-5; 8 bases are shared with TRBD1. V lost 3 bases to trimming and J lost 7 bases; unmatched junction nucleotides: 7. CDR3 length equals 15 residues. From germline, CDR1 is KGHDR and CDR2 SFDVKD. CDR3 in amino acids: CATSDGQGHGQPQHF. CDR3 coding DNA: TGTGCCACCAGTGATGGACAGGGTCATGGACAGCCCCAGCATTTT.

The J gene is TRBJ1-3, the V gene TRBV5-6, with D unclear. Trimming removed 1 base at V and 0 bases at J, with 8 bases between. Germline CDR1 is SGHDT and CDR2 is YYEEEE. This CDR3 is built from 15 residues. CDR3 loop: CASSLRVTSGNTIYF. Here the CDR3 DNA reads TGTGCCAGCAGCTTGCGGGTAACCTCTGGAAACACCATATATTTT.

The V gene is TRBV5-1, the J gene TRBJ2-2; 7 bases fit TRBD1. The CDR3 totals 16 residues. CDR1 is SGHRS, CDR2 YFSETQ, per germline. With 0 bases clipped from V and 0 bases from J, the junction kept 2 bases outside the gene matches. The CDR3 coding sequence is TGCGCCAGCAGCTTGGCGGGGACAGCGAACACCGGGGAGCTGTTTTTT. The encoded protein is CASSLAGTANTGELFF.

The CDR3 region is CASSVDRQSYEQYF. CDR3 bases: TGTGCCAGCAGCGTAGATAGGCAGAGCTACGAGCAGTACTTC. The rearrangement links TRBV9 to TRBJ2-7; D not certain. Per germline, CDR1 SGDLS and CDR2 YYNGEE. V shed 0 bases and J shed 3 bases, with 10 bases lying between them. This CDR3 comprises 14 residues.

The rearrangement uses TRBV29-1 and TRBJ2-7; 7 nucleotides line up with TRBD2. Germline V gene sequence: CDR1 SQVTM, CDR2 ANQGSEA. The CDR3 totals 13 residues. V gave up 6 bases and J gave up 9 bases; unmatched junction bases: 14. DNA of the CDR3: TGCAGCGTAGAGCGGGACTCCTCCCGCGGGCAGTACTTC. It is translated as CSVERDSSRGQYF.

CDR3 protein: CASSPGHSSYEQYF. The DNA for the CDR3 is TGTGCCAGCAGCCCGGGACACAGCTCCTACGAGCAGTACTTC. This chain connects TRBV7-2 to TRBJ2-7; weak D call: TRBD1 (6 bases). CDR1 is SGHTA and CDR2 is FQGNSA in the germline V gene. The CDR3 is made up of 14 amino acids. With 5 bases removed from V and 0 bases from J, the gap between germline ends came to 11 bases.

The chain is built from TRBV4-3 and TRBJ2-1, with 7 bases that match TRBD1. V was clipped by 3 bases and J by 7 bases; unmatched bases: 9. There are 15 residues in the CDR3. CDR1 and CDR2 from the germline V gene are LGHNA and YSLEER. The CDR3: CASSQAMTGLNEQFF. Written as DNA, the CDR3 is TGCGCCAGCAGCCAGGCTATGACAGGGTTGAATGAGCAGTTCTTC.

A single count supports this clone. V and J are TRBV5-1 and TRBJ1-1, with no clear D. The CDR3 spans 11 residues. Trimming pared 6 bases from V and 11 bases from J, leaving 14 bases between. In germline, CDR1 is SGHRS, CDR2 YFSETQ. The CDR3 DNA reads TGCGCCAGCACGCTGGGCGACCGGGCTTTCTTT. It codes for CASTLGDRAFF. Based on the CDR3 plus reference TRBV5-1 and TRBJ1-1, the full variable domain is KAGVTQTPRYLIKTRGQQVTLSCSPISGHRSVSWYQQTPGQGLQFLFEYFSETQRNKGNFPGRFSGRQFSNSRSEMNVSTLELGDSALYLCASTLGDRAFFGQGTRLTVV.

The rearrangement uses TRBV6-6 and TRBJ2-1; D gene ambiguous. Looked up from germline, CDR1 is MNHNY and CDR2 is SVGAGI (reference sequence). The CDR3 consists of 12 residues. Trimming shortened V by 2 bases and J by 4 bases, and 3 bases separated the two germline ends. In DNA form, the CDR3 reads TGTGCCAGCAGTTACCGGTACAATGAGCAGTTCTTC. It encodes CASSYRYNEQFF.

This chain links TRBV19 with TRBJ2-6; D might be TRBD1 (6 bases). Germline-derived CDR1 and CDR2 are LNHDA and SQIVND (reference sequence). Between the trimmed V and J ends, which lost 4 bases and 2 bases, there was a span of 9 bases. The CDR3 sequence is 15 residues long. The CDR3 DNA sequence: TGTGCCAGTAGTACCAGGACAGCTGGGGCCAACGTCCTGACTTTC. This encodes CASSTRTAGANVLTF.

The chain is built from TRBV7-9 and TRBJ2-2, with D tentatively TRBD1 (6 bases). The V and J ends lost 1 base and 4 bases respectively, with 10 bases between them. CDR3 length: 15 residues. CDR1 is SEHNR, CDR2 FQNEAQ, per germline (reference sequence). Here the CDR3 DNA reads TGTGCCAGCAGCTTAGAAACAGGGAGCACCGGGGAGCTGTTTTTT. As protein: CASSLETGSTGELFF.

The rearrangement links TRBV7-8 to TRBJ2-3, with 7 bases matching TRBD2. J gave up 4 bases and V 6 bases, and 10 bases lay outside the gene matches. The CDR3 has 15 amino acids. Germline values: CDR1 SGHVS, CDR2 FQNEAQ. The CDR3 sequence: CASSSRGDRADTQYF. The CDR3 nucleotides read TGTGCCAGCAGTTCCCGGGGGGACCGGGCAGATACGCAGTATTTT.

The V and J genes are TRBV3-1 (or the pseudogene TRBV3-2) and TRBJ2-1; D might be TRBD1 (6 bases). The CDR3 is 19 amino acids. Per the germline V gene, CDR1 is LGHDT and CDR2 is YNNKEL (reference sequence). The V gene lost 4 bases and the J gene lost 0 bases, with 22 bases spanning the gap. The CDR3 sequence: CASSLTSSAGADSYNEQFF. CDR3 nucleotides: TGTGCCAGCAGCCTTACCTCCTCTGCAGGGGCGGACTCCTACAATGAGCAGTTCTTC.

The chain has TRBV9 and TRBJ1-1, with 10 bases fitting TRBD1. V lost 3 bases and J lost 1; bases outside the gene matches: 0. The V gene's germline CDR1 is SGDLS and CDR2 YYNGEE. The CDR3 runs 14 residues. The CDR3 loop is CASSGDRGNTEAFF. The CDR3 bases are TGTGCCAGCAGCGGGGACAGGGGGAACACTGAAGCTTTCTTT.

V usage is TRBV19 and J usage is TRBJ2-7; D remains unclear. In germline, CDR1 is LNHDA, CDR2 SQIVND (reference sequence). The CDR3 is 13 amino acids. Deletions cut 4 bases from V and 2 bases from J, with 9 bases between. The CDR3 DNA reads TGTGCCAGTAGTACCCCCCCGGCCTACGAGCAGTACTTC. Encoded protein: CASSTPPAYEQYF. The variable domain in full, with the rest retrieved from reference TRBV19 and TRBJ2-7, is DGGITQSPKYLFRKEGQNVTLSCEQNLNHDAMYWYRQDPGQGLRLIYYSQIVNDFQKGDIAEGYSVSREKKESFPLTVTSAQKNPTAFYLCASSTPPAYEQYFGPGTRLTVT.

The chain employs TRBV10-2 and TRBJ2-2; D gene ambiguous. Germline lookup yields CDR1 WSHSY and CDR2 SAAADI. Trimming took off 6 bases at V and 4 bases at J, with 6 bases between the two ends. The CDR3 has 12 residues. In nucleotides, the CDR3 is TGCGCCAGCAGCGATAGCACCGGGGAGCTGTTTTTT. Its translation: CASSDSTGELFF.